This T cell receptor (beta chain) was identified during a study of cytomegalovirus exposure and HLA in healthy donors. Overall study results and limits: Associated with cytomegalovirus, according to the listing, were 170 or so TCR beta chains. According to a later analysis, TCR clusters from the first cohort tended to co-occur in the roughly 120 validation repertoires.

The table came from immunoSEQ multiplex PCR; TCRdb's copy has only in-frame clones and leaves some out. The table includes about 120,000 clones, 89% detected once. Points on this clone: Antigen unknown.

V was trimmed by 8 bases and J by 2 bases, leaving 16 bases between them. The V gene's germline CDR1 is MDHEN and CDR2 SYDVKM. CDR3 length: 15 amino acids. This chain joins TRBV28 and TRBJ1-5, with D possibly being TRBD1 (6 bases). Sequenced sample: PBMCs. The sequence was collected from a woman aged 18-29 years in good health and CMV-seronegative. Here the CDR3 DNA reads TGTGCCAGCCCGCCCCCAGGGGCGGGCAATCAGCCCCAGCATTTT. Its protein product is CASPPPGAGNQPQHF. Drawing the rest from reference TRBV28 and TRBJ1-5, the complete variable domain is DVKVTQSSRYLVKRTGEKVFLECVQDMDHENMFWYRQDPGLGLRLIYFSYDVKMKEKGDIPEGYSVSREKKERFSLILESASTNQTSMYLCASPPPGAGNQPQHFGDGTRLSIL.